This T cell receptor (beta chain) was profiled in a study of blood T cell repertoires in COVID-19. Study details: Spain, Italy and the United States supplied samples that represented acute and convalescent COVID-19. Sources were T cells, B-cell-depleted T cells, or PBMCs; the material itself was cDNA or gDNA.

Enrollment of patients from Seattle took place during active infection, with longitudinal follow-up. TCRdb's table, derived via immunoSEQ multiplex PCR, lists solely in-frame clones and lacks some. The table has about 220,000 clones, approximately 90% seen once. This CDR3 contains 14 residues. V lost 6 bases, J lost 9 bases, and 15 bases lay in between. The germline gives CDR1 ENHRY, CDR2 SYGVKD. The sequence was obtained from a woman aged 45-60 years with COVID-19, enrolled during active disease. The V gene is TRBV10-3, the J gene TRBJ1-6; no clear D gene. The sample taken for sequencing was peripheral blood. The CDR3 protein is CAIRAQTGSSPLHF. CDR3 nucleotide sequence: TGTGCCATCAGAGCACAGACCGGGAGTTCACCCCTCCACTTT.